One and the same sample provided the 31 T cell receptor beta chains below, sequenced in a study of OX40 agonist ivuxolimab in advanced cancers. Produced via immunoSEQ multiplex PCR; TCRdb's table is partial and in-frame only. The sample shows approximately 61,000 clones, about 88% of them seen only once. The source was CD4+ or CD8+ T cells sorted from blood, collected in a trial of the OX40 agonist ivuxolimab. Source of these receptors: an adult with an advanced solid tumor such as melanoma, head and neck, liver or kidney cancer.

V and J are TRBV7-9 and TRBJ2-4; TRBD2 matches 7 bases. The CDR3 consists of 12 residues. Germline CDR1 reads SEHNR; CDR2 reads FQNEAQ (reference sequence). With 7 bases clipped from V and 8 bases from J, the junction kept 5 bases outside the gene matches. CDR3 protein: CASTRGGDIQYF. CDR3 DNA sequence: TGTGCCAGCACGCGTGGGGGGGACATTCAGTACTTC. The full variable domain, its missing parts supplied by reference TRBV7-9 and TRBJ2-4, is DTGVSQNPRHKITKRGQNVTFRCDPISEHNRLYWYRQTLGQGPEFLTYFQNEAQLEKSRLLSDRFSAERPKGSFSTLEIQRTEQGDSAMYLCASTRGGDIQYFGAGTRLSVL.

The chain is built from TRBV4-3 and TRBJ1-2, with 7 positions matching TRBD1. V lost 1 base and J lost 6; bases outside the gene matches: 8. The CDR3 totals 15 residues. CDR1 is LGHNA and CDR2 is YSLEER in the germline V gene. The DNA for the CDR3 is TGCGCCAGCAGCCAAGGCGGGACAGCCTGGGATGGCTACACCTTC. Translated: CASSQGGTAWDGYTF.

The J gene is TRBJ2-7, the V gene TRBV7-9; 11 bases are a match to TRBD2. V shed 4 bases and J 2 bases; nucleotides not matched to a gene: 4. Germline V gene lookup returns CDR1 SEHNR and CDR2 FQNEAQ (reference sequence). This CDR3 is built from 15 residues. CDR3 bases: TGTGCCAGCAGCTCAGAGGGACTAGCGGCCTACGAGCAGTACTTC. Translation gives CASSSEGLAAYEQYF.

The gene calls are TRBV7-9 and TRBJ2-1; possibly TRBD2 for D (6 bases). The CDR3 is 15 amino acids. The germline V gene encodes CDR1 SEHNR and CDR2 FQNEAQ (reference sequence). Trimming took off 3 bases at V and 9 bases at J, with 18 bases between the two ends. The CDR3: CASSLTSFTSAEQFF. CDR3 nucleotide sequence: TGTGCCAGCAGCTTGACTAGTTTTACTTCCGCTGAGCAGTTCTTC.

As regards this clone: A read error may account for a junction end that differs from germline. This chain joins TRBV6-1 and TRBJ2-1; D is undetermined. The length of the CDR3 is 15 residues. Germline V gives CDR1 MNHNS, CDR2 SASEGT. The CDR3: CASGDVGSLYNEQFF. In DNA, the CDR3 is TGTGCCAGCGGTGACGTAGGATCTTTATACAATGAGCAGTTCTTC.

The CDR3 here is CASSQDLDIGLANVYEQYF. In DNA form, the CDR3 reads TGCGCCAGCAGCCAAGATCTTGACATCGGACTAGCGAATGTCTACGAGCAGTACTTC. The rearrangement links TRBV4-3 to TRBJ2-7; 9 bases are shared with TRBD2. J lost 3 bases, V lost 0 bases, and 15 bases had no gene match. CDR3 length equals 19 residues. CDR1 and CDR2 (germline): LGHNA, YSLEER.

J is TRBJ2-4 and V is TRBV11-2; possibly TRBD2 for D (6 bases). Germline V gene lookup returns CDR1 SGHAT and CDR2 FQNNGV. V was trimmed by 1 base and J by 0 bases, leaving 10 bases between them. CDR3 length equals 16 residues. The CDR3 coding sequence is TGTGCCAGCAGCTTAGGGGGGGAACTAGCCAAAAACATTCAGTACTTC. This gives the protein CASSLGGELAKNIQYF.

CDR3 in amino acids: CASSRIRLAGGRREDTGELFF. CDR3 DNA: TGTGCCAGCAGTCGAATCCGACTAGCGGGAGGCCGACGAGAGGACACCGGGGAGCTGTTTTTT. The gene calls are TRBV27 and TRBJ2-2; 13 bases match TRBD2. The germline V gene encodes CDR1 MNHEY and CDR2 SMNVEV (reference sequence). The CDR3 sequence is 21 residues long. Trimming cost V 5 bases and J 3 bases; bases outside gene matches: 18.

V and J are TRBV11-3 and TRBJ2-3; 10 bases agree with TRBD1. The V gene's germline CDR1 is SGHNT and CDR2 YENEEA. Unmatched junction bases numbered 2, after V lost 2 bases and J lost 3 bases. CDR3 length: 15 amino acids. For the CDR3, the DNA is TGTGCCAGCAGCTTAAGGACAGGGGGAACAGATACGCAGTATTTT. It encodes CASSLRTGGTDTQYF.

CDR3 sequence: CASSQGGAGVADTQYF. DNA of the CDR3: TGCGCCAGCAGCCAAGGGGGGGCCGGGGTTGCAGATACGCAGTATTTT. The V and J genes are TRBV4-1 and TRBJ2-3, with D perhaps being TRBD1 or TRBD2 (6 bases each). Trimming cost V 1 base and J 4 bases, with 15 bases left between them. The CDR3 runs 16 residues. CDR1 is MGHRA and CDR2 is YSYEKL in the germline V gene.

CDR3 sequence (DNA): TGCGCCAGCAGCCTAGACCGGGACAGATCCTTTAATGAAAAACTGTTTTTT. The encoded protein is CASSLDRDRSFNEKLFF. V gene TRBV4-3 combines with J gene TRBJ1-4; the match to TRBD1 covers 7 bases. CDR1 and CDR2 (germline): LGHNA, YSLEER. V dropped 4 bases and J dropped 4; count of bases not matched to a gene: 12. The CDR3 loop spans 17 amino acids.

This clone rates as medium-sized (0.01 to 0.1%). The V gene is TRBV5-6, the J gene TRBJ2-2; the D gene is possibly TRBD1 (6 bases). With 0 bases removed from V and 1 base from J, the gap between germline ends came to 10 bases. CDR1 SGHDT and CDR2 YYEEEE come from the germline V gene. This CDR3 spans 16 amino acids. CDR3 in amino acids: CASSLVQGLNTGELFF. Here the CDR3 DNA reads TGTGCCAGCAGCTTGGTACAGGGCCTGAACACCGGGGAGCTGTTTTTT.

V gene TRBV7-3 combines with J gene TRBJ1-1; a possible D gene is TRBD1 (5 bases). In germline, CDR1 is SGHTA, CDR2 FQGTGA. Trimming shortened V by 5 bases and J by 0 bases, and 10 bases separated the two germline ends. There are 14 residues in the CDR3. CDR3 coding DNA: TGTGCCAGCAGCAGGGGACCCATGAACACTGAAGCTTTCTTT. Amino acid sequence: CASSRGPMNTEAFF.

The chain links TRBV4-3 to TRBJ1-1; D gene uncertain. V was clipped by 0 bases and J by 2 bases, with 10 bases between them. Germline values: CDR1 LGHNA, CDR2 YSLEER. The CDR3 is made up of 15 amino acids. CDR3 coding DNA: TGCGCCAGCAGCCAAGATTCTTTAGACAACACTGAAGCTTTCTTT. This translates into CASSQDSLDNTEAFF.

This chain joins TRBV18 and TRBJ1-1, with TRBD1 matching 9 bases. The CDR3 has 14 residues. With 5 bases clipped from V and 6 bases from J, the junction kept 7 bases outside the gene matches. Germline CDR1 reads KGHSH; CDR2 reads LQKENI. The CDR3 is CASSNRDRAAEAFF. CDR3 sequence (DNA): TGTGCCAGCTCAAACCGGGACAGGGCGGCTGAAGCTTTCTTT.

The CDR3 is CASSESPGGSGNTIYF. As DNA, the CDR3 is TGTGCCAGCAGTGAATCTCCAGGGGGCTCTGGAAACACCATATATTTT. The chain employs TRBV2 and TRBJ1-3; 7 bases are a match to TRBD1. Germline V lookup: CDR1 SNHLY, CDR2 FYNNEI. V shed 2 bases and J 0 bases; nucleotides not matched to a gene: 4. CDR3 length: 16 amino acids.

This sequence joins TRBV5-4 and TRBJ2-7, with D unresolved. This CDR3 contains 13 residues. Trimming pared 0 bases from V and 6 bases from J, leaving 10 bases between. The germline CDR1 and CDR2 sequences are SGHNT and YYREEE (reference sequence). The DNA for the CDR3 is TGTGCCAGCAGCTTGGCCGATATTGCCGAGCAGTACTTC. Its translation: CASSLADIAEQYF.

CDR3 DNA: TGTGCCAGCAGCCCGACTAGCGGGAGAAGGGGAAATACGCAGTATTTT. This gives the protein CASSPTSGRRGNTQYF. The chain links TRBV27 to TRBJ2-3, with 12 bases aligning to TRBD2. There are 16 residues in the CDR3. V lost 6 bases to trimming and J lost 7 bases; unmatched junction nucleotides: 11. Germline V gene data show CDR1 as MNHEY and CDR2 as SMNVEV (reference sequence).

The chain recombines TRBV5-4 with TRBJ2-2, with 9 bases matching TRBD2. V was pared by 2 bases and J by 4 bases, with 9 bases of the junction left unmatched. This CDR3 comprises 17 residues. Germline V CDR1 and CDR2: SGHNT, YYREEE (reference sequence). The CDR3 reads CASSFSVGLAVTGELFF. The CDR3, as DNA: TGTGCCAGCAGCTTTAGTGTGGGACTAGCCGTCACCGGGGAGCTGTTTTTT.

CDR3 region: CASRPGANTEAFF. The CDR3 bases are TGTGCCAGCAGGCCAGGGGCGAACACTGAAGCTTTCTTT. V usage is TRBV6-5 and J usage is TRBJ1-1; possible D gene TRBD1, 6 bases. The CDR3 sequence is 13 residues long. Germline CDR1 reads MNHEY; CDR2 reads SVGAGI. V lost 6 bases and J lost 1, with 9 bases in between.

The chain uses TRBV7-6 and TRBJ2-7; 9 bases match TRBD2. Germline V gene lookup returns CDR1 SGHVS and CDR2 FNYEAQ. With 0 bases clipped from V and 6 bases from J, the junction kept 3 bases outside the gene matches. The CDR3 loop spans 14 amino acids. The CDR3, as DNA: TGTGCCAGCAGCTTAGCTGGAGCGGGAGGCGAGCAGTACTTC. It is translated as CASSLAGAGGEQYF. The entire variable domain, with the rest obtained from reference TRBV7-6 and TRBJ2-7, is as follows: GAGVSQSPRYKVTKRGQDVALRCDPISGHVSLYWYRQALGQGPEFLTYFNYEAQQDKSGLPNDRFSAERPEGSISTLTIQRTEQRDSAMYRCASSLAGAGGEQYFGPGTRLTVT.

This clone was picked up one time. For the CDR3, the DNA is TGTGCCAGTAGTGCCCTCGACAGCAATGAGCAGTTCTTC. It is translated as CASSALDSNEQFF. The chain uses TRBV19 and TRBJ2-1; TRBD1 might be the D (5 bases). Trimming left V 5 bases short and J 6 bases short, with 11 bases between. CDR1 LNHDA and CDR2 SQIVND come from the germline V gene (reference sequence). The CDR3 spans 13 residues. The full variable domain, with the rest looked up from reference TRBV19 and TRBJ2-1, is DGGITQSPKYLFRKEGQNVTLSCEQNLNHDAMYWYRQDPGQGLRLIYYSQIVNDFQKGDIAEGYSVSREKKESFPLTVTSAQKNPTAFYLCASSALDSNEQFFGPGTRLTVL.

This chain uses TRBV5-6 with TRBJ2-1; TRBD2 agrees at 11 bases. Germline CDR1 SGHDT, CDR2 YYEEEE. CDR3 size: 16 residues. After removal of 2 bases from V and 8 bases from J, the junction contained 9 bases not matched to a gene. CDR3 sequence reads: CASSFTLAGGTDEQFF. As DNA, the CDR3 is TGTGCCAGCAGCTTTACCCTAGCGGGAGGTACGGATGAGCAGTTCTTC.

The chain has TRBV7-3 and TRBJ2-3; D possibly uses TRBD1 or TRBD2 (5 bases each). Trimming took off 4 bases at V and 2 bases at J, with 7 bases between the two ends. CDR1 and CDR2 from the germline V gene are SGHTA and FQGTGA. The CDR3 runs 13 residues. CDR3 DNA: TGTGCCAGCAGCTGGGACCCCACAGATACGCAGTATTTT. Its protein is CASSWDPTDTQYF.

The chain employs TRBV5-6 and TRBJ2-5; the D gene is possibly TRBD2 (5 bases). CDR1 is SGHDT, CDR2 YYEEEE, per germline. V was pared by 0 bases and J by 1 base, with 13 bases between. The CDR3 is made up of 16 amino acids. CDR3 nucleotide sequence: TGTGCCAGCAGCTTGGCCGGAGCGGTCGGCCAAGAGACCCAGTACTTC. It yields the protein CASSLAGAVGQETQYF.

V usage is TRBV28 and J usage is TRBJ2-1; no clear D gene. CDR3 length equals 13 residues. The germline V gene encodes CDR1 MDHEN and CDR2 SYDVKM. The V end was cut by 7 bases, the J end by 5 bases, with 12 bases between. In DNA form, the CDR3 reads TGTGCCAGCACCCGGGCGAGCAACAATGAGCAGTTCTTC. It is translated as CASTRASNNEQFF.

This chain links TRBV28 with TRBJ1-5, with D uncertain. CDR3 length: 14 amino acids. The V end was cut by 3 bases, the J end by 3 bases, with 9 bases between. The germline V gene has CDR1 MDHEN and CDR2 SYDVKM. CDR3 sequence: CASSLETTNQPQHF. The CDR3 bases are TGTGCCAGCAGTTTGGAGACTACCAATCAGCCCCAGCATTTT.

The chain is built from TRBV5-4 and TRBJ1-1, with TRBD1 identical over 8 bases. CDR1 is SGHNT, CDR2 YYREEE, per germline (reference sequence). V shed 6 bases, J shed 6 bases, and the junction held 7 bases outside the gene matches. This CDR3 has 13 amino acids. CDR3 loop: CASNAQGAAEAFF. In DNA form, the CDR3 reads TGTGCCAGCAACGCTCAGGGGGCGGCTGAAGCTTTCTTT.

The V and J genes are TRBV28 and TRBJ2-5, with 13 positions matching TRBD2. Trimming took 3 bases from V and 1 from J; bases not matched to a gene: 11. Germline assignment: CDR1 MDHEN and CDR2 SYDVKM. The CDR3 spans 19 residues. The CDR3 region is CASSFISGLAGVGQETQYF. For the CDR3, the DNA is TGTGCCAGCAGTTTCATTTCCGGACTAGCGGGAGTGGGCCAAGAGACCCAGTACTTC.

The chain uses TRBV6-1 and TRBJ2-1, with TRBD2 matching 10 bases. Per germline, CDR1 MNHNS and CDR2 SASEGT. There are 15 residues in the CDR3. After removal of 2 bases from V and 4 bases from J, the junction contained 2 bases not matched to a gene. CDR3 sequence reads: CASSELAGAYNEQFF. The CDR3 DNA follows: TGTGCCAGCAGTGAACTAGCGGGAGCGTACAATGAGCAGTTCTTC.

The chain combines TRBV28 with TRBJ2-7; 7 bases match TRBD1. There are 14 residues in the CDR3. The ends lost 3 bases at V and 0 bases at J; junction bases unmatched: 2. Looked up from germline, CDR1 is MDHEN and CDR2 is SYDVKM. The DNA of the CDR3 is TGTGCCAGCAGTTTCCGGGACAGCTCCTACGAGCAGTACTTC. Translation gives CASSFRDSSYEQYF.